This T cell receptor (beta chain) derives from a study of identical twins. The donors were all healthy and Caucasian. This CDR3 contains 15 residues. J lost 5 bases, V lost 1 base, and 2 bases had no gene match. The germline V gene encodes CDR1 LGHNA and CDR2 YSLEER. The sample holds a few counts of this clonotype. The antigen remains undetermined. Whole-study results and caveats: Out-of-frame beta sequences exhibited a weaker degree of excess twin sharing. Analyses of zero insertions could, in part, be confounded by invariant MAIT and iNKT cells.

One entry per CDR3 protein, called by TCRdb with MiXCR from the 5' RACE reads. The table shows about 570,000 distinct CDR3 sequences, with 9.6% occurring only once. These data also featured in a second study, about yellow fever vaccine responses in identical twins.

The receptor was isolated from a woman aged 18-29 years in good health. The sequenced material came from PBMCs. The V call is TRBV4-3, the J call TRBJ2-1; TRBD2 matches 10 bases. CDR3 coding DNA: TGCGCCAGCAGCCAAGGTAGCGGGAGGAACAATGAGCAGTTCTTC. The encoded protein is CASSQGSGRNNEQFF.